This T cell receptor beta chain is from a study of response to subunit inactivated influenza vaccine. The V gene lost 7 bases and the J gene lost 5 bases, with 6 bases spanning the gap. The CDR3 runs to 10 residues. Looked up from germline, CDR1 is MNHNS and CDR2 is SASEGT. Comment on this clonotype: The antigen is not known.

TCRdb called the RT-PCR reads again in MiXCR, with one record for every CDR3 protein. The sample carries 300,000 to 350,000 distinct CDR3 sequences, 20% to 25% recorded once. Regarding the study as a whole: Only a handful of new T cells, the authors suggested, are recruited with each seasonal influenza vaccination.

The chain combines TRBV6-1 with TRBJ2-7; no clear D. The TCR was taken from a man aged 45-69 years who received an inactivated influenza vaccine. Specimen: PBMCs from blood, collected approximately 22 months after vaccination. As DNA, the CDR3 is TGTGCCAGCAATTGGAACGAGCAGTACTTC. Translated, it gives CASNWNEQYF.